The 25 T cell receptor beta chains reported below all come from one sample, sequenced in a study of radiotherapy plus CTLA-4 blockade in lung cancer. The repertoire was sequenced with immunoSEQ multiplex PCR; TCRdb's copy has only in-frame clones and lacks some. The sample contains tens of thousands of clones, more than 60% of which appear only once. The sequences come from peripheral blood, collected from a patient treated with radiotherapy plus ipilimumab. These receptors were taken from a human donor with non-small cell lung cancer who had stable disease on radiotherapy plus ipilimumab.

DNA of the CDR3: TGTGCCAGCAGTGAATATATTCGTGAGTGGAGGCGGCTCACTGAAGCTTTCTTT. Amino acid sequence: CASSEYIREWRRLTEAFF. The V gene is TRBV25-1, the J gene TRBJ1-1; D is unresolved. V was cut by 0 bases and J by 4 bases, with 21 bases left in between. The CDR3 has 18 amino acids. Germline-derived CDR1 and CDR2 are MGHDK and SYGVNS.

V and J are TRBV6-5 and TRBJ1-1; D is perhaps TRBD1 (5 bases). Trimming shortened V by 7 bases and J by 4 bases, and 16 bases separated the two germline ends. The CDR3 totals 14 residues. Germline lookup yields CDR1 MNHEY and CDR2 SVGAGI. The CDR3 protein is CASKWGRGGTEAFF. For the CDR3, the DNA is TGTGCCAGCAAATGGGGACGCGGGGGCACTGAAGCTTTCTTT.

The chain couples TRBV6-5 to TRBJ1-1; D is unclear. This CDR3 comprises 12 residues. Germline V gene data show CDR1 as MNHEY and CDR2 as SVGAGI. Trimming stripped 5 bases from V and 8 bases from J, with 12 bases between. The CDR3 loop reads CASSTLAGEAFF. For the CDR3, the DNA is TGTGCCAGCAGTACATTGGCGGGGGAAGCTTTCTTT.

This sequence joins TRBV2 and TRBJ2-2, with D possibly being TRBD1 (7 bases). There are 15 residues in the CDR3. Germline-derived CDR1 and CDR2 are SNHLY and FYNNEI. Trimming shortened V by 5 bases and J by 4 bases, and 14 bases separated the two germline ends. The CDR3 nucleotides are TGTGCCAGCAGTAAAACAGGGGAGGTCACCGGGGAGCTGTTTTTT. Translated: CASSKTGEVTGELFF.

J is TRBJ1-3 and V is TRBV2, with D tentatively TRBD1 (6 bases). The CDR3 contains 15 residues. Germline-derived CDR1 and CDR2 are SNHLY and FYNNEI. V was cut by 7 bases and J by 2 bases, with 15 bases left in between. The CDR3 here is CASTLGGDTGNTIYF. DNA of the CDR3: TGTGCCAGCACCCTCGGTGGGGACACTGGAAACACCATATATTTT.

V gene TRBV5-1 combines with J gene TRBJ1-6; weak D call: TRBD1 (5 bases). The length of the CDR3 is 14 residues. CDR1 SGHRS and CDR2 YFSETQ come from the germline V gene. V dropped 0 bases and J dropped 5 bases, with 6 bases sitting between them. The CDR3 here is CASSLETDNSPLHF. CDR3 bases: TGCGCCAGCAGCTTGGAGACAGATAATTCACCCCTCCACTTT.

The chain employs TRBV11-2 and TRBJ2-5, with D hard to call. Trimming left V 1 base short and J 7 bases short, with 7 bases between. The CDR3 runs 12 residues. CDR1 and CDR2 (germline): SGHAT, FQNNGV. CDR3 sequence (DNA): TGTGCCAGCAGCTTAGGGAGCGTGACCCAGTACTTC. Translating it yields CASSLGSVTQYF.

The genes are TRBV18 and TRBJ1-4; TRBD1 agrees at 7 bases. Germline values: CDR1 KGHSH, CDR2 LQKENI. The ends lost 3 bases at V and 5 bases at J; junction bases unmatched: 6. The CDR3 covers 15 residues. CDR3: CASSPVQGENEKLFF. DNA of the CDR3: TGTGCCAGCTCACCCGTCCAGGGGGAGAATGAAAAACTGTTTTTT.

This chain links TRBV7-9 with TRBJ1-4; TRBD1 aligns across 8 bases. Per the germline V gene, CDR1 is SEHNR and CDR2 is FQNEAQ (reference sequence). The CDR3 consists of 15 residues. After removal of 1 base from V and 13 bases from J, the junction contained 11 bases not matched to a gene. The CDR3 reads CASSLGGQGQRGLFF. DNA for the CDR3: TGTGCCAGCAGCTTAGGAGGACAGGGCCAACGGGGACTGTTTTTT.

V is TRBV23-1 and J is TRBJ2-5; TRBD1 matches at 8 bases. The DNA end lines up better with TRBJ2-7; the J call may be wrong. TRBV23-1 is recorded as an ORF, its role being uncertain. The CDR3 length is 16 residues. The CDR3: CASTLHGTGRTYEQYF. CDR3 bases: TGCGCCAGCACCCTACACGGGACAGGTAGGACCTACGAGCAGTACTTC.

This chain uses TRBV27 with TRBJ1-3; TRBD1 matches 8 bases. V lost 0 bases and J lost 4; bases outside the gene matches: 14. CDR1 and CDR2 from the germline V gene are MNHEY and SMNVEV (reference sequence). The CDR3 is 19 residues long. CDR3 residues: CASSLSSSGTGLPGNTIYF. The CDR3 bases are TGTGCCAGCAGTTTATCCTCCTCCGGGACAGGTCTACCCGGAAACACCATATATTTT.

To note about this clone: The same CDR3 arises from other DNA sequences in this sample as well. CDR3 protein: CASSQDSGGTYEQYF. CDR3 DNA sequence: TGCGCCAGCAGCCAAGATTCGGGCGGGACCTACGAGCAGTACTTC. The genes are TRBV4-1 and TRBJ2-7; maybe TRBD2 (6 bases). CDR1 MGHRA and CDR2 YSYEKL come from the germline V gene. The CDR3 runs 15 residues. The ends were cut back, 0 bases at V and 2 bases at J, with 11 bases in the middle.

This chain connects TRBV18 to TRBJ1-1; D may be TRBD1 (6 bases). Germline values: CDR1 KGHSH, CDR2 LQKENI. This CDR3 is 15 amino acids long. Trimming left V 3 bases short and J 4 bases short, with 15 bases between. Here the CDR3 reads CASSPQTGGGTEAFF. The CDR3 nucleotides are TGTGCCAGCTCACCCCAGACAGGCGGGGGCACTGAAGCTTTCTTT. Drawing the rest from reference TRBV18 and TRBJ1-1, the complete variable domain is NAGVMQNPRHLVRRRGQEARLRCSPMKGHSHVYWYRQLPEEGLKFMVYLQKENIIDESGMPKERFSAEFPKEGPSILRIQQVVRGDSAAYFCASSPQTGGGTEAFFGQGTRLTVV.

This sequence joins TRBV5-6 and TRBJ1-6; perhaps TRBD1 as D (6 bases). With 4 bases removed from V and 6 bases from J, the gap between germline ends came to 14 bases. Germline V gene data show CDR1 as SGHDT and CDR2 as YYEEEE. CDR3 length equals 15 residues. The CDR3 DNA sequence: TGTGCCAGCAGCGGCGTACAGGGAGCTAATTCACCCCTCCACTTT. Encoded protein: CASSGVQGANSPLHF.

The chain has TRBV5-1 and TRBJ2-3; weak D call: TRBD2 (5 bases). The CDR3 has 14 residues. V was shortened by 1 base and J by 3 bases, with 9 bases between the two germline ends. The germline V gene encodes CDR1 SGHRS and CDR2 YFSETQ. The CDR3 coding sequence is TGCGCCAGCAGCTTGAGGACTTCGACAGATACGCAGTATTTT. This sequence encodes CASSLRTSTDTQYF. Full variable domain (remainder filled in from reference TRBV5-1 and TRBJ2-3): KAGVTQTPRYLIKTRGQQVTLSCSPISGHRSVSWYQQTPGQGLQFLFEYFSETQRNKGNFPGRFSGRQFSNSRSEMNVSTLELGDSALYLCASSLRTSTDTQYFGPGTRLTVL.

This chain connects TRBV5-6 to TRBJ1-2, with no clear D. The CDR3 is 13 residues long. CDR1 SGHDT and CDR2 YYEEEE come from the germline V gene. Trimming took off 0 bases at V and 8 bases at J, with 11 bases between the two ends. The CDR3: CASSLAKAGGYTF. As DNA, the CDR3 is TGTGCCAGCAGCTTGGCCAAGGCGGGAGGCTACACCTTC.

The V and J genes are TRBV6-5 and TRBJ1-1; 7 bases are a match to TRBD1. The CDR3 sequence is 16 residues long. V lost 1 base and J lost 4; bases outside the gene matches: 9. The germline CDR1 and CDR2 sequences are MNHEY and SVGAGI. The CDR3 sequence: CASSYYMTGWSTEAFF. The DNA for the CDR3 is TGTGCCAGCAGTTACTACATGACAGGGTGGAGCACTGAAGCTTTCTTT.

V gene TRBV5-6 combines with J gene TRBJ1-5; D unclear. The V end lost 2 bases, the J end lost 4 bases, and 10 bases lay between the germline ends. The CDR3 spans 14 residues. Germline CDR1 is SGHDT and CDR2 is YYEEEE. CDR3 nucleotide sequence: TGTGCCAGCAGCTTCGGACTGAGTAATCAGCCCCAGCATTTT. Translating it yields CASSFGLSNQPQHF.

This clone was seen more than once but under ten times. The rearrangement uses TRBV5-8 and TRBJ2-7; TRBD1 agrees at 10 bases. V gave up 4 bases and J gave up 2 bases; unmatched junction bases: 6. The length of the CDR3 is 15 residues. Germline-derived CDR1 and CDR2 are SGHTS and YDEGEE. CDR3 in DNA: TGTGCCAGCAGCCAAACGGGACAGGGGACCTACGAGCAGTACTTC. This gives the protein CASSQTGQGTYEQYF.

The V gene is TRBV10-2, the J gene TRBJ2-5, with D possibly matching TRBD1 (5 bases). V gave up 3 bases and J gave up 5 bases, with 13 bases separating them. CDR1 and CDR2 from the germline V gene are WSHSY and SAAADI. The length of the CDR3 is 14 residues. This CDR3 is CASSDSGAWETQYF. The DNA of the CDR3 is TGCGCCAGCAGTGATTCTGGGGCCTGGGAGACCCAGTACTTC.

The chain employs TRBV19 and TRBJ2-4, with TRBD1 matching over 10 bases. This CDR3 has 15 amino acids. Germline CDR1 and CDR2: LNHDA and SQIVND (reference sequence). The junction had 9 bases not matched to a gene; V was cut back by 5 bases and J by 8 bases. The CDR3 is CASSASGTGVDIQYF. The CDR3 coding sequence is TGTGCCAGTAGTGCCAGCGGGACAGGGGTTGACATTCAGTACTTC.

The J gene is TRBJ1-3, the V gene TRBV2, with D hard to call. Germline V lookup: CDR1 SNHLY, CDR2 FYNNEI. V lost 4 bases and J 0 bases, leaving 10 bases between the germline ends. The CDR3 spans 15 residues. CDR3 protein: CASSVTALSGNTIYF. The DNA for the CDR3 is TGTGCCAGCAGTGTTACAGCCCTCTCTGGAAACACCATATATTTT.

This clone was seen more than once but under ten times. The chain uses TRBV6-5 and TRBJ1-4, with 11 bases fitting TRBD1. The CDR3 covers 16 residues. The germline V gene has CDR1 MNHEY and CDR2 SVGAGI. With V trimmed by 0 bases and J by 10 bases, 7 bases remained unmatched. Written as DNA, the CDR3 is TGTGCCAGCAGTTACTCCCGGACAGGGGGCATAGTAAAACTGTTTTTT. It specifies CASSYSRTGGIVKLFF.

CDR3 sequence reads: CASSKRGSNEQYF. The CDR3 DNA is TGTGCCAGCAGTAAAAGGGGGAGTAACGAGCAGTACTTC. The V call is TRBV6-1, the J call TRBJ2-7; maybe TRBD1 (6 bases). The V and J ends lost 5 bases and 5 bases respectively, with 13 bases between them. The CDR3 loop spans 13 amino acids. The V gene's germline CDR1 is MNHNS and CDR2 SASEGT.

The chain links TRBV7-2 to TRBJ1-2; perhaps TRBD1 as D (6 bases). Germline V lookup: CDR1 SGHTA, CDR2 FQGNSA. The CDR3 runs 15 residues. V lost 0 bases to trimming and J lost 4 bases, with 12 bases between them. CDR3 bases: TGTGCCAGCAGCTTAGCGGGCGGGGGCGGCTATGGCTACACCTTC. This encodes CASSLAGGGGYGYTF.